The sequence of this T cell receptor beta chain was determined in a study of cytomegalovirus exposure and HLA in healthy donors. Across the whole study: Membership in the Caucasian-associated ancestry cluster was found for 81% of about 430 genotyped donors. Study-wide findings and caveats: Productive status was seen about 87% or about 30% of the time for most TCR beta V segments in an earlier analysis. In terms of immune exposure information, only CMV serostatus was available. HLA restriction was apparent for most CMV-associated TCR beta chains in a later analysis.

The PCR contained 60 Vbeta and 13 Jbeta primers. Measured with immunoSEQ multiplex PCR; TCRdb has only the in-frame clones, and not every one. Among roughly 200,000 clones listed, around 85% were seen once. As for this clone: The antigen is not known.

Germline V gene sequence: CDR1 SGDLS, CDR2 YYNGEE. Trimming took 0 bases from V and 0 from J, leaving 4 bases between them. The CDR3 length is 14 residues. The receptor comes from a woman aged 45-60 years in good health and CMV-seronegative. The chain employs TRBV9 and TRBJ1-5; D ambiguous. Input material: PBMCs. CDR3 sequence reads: CASSVAGSNQPQHF. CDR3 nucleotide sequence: TGTGCCAGCAGCGTAGCAGGTAGCAATCAGCCCCAGCATTTT.